The entry below describes one T cell receptor (beta chain). Its antigen is unknown. These data originate in a study of vaccination effects on CD4 cells after COVID-19. About the study: With the ViraFEST assay, the study expanded antigen-specific CD4+ T cells using viral peptide pools, then sequenced them.

The germline CDR1 and CDR2 sequences are SGHVS and FQNEAQ. V was pared by 5 bases and J by 5 bases, with 15 bases between. This CDR3 comprises 14 residues. Here immunoSEQ multiplex PCR was the method, and the copy in TCRdb shows in-frame clones only, minus some. The sample consists of some 63,000 clones, 65% to 75% of them appearing once. Cultured cells yielded isolated CD4+ T cells after nine to ten days. This chain joins TRBV7-8 and TRBJ2-5; no firm D call. The specimen comprised CD4+ T cells from PBMCs cultured without peptide, sampled before COVID-19 vaccination. The TCR originated in a human donor who had a prior SARS-CoV-2 infection. The CDR3, as DNA: TGTGCCAGCAGCCGAGGAACGGGTCCGGAGACCCAGTACTTC. Protein sequence: CASSRGTGPETQYF.